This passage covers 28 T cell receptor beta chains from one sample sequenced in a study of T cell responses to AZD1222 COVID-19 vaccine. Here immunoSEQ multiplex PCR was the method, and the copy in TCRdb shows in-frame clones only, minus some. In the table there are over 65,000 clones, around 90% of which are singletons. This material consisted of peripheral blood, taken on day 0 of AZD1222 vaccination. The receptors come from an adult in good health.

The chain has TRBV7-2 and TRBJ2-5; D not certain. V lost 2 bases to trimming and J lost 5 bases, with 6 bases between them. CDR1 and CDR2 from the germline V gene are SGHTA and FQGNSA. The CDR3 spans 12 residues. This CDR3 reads CASSLSLETQYF. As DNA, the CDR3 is TGTGCCAGCAGCTTAAGTCTGGAGACCCAGTACTTC.

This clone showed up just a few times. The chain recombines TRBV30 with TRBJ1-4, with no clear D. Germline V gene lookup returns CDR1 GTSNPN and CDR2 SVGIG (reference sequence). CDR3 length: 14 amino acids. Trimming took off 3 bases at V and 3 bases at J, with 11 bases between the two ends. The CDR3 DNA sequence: TGTGCCTGGAGCTTAGGAGGTTCTAATGAAAAACTGTTTTTT. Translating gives CAWSLGGSNEKLFF.

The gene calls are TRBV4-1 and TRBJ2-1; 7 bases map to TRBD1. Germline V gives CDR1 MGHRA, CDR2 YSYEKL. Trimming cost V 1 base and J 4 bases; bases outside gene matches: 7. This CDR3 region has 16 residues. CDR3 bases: TGCGCCAGCAGCCAAGCCGTGACAGGGCTTTACAATGAGCAGTTCTTC. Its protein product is CASSQAVTGLYNEQFF.

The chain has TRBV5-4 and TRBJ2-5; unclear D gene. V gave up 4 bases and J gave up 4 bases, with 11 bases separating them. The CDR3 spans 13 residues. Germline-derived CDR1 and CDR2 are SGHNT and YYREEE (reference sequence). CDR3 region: CASSLPKGETQYF. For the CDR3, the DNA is TGTGCCAGCAGCCTACCGAAGGGAGAGACCCAGTACTTC.

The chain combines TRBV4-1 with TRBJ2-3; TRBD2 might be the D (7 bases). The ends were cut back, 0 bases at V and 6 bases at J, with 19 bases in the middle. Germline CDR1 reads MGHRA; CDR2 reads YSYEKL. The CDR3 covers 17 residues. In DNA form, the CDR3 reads TGCGCCAGCAGCCAAGAGGGTCGGGGGGCCCCCGCCGATACGCAGTATTTT. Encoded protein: CASSQEGRGAPADTQYF.

The CDR3 DNA sequence: TGTGCCAGCAGCGCACCTTCCGGGACTAGCGGGAATGAGCAGTTCTTC. It encodes CASSAPSGTSGNEQFF. V and J are TRBV9 and TRBJ2-1, with 12 bases fitting TRBD2. Trimming took 3 bases from V and 7 from J; bases not matched to a gene: 8. CDR1 is SGDLS, CDR2 YYNGEE, per germline. The CDR3 totals 16 residues.

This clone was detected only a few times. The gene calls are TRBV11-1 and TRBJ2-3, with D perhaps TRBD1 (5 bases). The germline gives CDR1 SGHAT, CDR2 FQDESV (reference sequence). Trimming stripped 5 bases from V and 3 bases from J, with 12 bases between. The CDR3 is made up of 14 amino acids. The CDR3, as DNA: TGTGCCAGCAGCCCTAGGGGCCTGACAGATACGCAGTATTTT. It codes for CASSPRGLTDTQYF. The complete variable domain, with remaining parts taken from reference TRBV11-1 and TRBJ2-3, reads EAEVAQSPRYKITEKSQAVAFWCDPISGHATLYWYRQILGQGPELLVQFQDESVVDDSQLPKDRFSAERLKGVDSTLKIQPAELGDSAMYLCASSPRGLTDTQYFGPGTRLTVL.

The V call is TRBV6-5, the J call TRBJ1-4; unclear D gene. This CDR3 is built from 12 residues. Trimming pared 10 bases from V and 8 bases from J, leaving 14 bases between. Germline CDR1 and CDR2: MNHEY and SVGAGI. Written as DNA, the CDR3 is TGTGCCACCGCGGATCTTAGGGAAAAACTGTTTTTT. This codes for CATADLREKLFF.

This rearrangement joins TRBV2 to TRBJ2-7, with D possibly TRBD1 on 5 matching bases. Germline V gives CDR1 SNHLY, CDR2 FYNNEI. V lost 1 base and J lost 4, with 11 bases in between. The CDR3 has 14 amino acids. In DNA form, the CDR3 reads TGTGCCAGCAGTGAAGAAGACAGACTTTACGAGCAGTACTTC. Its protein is CASSEEDRLYEQYF.

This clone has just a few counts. CDR3 in amino acids: CASSLQGRGRSEAFF. The CDR3 nucleotides are TGCGCCAGCAGCCTCCAAGGACGGGGGCGGTCTGAAGCTTTCTTT. The V gene is TRBV4-3, the J gene TRBJ1-1; a weak D match, TRBD1 (6 bases). The CDR3 is 15 residues long. The germline CDR1 and CDR2 sequences are LGHNA and YSLEER. Trimming removed 4 bases at V and 6 bases at J, with 18 bases between.

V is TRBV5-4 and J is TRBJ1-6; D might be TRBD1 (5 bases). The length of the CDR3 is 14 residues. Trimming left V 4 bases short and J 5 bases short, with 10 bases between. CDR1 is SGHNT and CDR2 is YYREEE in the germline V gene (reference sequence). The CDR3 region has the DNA TGTGCCAGCAGCGTCCCGGGACATAATTCACCCCTCCACTTT. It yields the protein CASSVPGHNSPLHF.

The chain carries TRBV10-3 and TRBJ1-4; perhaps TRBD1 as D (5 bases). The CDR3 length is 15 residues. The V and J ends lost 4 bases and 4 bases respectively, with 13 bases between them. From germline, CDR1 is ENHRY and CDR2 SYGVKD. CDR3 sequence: CAISVGPGGNEKLFF. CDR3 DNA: TGTGCCATCAGTGTAGGTCCCGGGGGTAATGAAAAACTGTTTTTT.

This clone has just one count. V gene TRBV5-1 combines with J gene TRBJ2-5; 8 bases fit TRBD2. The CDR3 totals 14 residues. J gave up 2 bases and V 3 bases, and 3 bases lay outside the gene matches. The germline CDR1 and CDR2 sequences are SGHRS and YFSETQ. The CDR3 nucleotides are TGCGCCAGCAGCTGGCCTAGCGGGCAAGAGACCCAGTACTTC. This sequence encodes CASSWPSGQETQYF.

CDR3 residues: CASYITDSTSSGANVLTF. The DNA of the CDR3 is TGTGCCAGCTACATAACGGACAGTACAAGCTCTGGGGCCAACGTCCTGACTTTC. This sequence joins TRBV2 and TRBJ2-6; weak D call: TRBD1 (6 bases). The CDR3 totals 18 residues. Trimming removed 8 bases at V and 0 bases at J, with 20 bases between. CDR1 and CDR2 (germline): SNHLY, FYNNEI.

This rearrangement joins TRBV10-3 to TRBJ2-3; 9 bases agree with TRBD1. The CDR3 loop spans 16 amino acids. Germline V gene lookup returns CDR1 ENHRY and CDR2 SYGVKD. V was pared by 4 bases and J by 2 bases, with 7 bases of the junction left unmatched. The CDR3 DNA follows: TGTGCCATCAGTGCTGGACAGGGGATATTCACAGATACGCAGTATTTT. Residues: CAISAGQGIFTDTQYF.

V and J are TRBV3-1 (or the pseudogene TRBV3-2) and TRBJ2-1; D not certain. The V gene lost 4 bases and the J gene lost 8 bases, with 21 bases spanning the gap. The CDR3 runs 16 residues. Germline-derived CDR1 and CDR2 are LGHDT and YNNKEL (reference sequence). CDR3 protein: CASSPRFGRIRDEQFF. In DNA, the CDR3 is TGTGCCAGCAGCCCAAGATTCGGGCGTATCCGGGATGAGCAGTTCTTC.

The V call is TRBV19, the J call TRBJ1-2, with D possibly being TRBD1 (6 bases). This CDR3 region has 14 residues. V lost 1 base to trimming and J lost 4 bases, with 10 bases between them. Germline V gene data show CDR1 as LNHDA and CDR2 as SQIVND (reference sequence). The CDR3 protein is CASSIGRDTYGYTF. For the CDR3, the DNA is TGTGCCAGTAGTATAGGCCGGGACACCTATGGCTACACCTTC.

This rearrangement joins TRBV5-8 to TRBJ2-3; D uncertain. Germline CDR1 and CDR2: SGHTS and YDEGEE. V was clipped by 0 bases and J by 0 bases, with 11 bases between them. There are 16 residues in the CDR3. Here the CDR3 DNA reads TGTGCCAGCAGCTTGGTTTCCCTGGCGAGCACAGATACGCAGTATTTT. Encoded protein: CASSLVSLASTDTQYF.

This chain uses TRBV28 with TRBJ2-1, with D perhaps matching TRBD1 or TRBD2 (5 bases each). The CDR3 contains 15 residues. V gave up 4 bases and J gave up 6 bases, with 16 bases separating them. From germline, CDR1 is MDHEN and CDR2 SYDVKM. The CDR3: CASSSGHTESNEQFF. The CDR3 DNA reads TGTGCCAGCAGTTCGGGGCACACAGAATCCAATGAGCAGTTCTTC.

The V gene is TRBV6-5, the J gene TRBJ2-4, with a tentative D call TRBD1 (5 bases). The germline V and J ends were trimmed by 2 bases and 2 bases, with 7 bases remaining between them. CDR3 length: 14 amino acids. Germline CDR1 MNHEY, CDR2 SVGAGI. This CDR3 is CASSYGATKNIQYF. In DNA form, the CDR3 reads TGTGCCAGCAGTTACGGGGCCACCAAAAACATTCAGTACTTC.

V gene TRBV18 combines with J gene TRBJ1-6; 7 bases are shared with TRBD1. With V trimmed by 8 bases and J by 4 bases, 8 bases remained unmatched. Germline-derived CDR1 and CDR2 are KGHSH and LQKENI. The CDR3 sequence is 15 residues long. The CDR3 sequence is CASSEAGGYNSPLHF. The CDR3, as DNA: TGTGCCAGCAGCGAGGCAGGGGGGTATAATTCACCCCTCCACTTT. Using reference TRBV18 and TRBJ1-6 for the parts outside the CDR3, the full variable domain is NAGVMQNPRHLVRRRGQEARLRCSPMKGHSHVYWYRQLPEEGLKFMVYLQKENIIDESGMPKERFSAEFPKEGPSILRIQQVVRGDSAAYFCASSEAGGYNSPLHFGNGTRLTVT.

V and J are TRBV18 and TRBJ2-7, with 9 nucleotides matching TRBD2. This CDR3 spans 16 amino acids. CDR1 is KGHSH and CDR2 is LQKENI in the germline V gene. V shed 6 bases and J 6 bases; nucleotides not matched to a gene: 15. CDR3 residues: CASSPLGAGGPGEQYF. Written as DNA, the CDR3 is TGTGCCAGCTCTCCGCTGGGGGCGGGGGGGCCCGGCGAGCAGTACTTC.

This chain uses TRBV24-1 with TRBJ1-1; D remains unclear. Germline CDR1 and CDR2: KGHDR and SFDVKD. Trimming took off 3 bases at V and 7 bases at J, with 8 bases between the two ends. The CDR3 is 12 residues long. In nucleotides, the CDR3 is TGTGCCACCAGTGATCTGGGCTATGAAGCTTTCTTT. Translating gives CATSDLGYEAFF.

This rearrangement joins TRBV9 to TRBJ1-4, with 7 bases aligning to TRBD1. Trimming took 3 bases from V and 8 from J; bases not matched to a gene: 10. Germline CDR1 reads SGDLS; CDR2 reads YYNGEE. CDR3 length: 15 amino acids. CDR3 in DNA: TGTGCCAGCAGCGCCCACCGAGGGGGCGGGGAAAAACTGTTTTTT. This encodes CASSAHRGGGEKLFF.

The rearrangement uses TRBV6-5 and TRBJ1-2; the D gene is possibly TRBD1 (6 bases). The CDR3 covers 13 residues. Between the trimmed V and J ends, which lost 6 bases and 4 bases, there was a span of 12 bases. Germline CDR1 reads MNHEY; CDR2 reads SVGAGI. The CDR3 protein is CASRPGGLYGYTF. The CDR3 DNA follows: TGTGCCAGCAGGCCCGGGGGCCTCTATGGCTACACCTTC.

The CDR3 sequence: CASSETGDRAEAFF. The CDR3 bases are TGTGCCAGCAGTGAAACCGGGGATCGGGCTGAAGCTTTCTTT. J is TRBJ1-1 and V is TRBV6-1; no clear D gene. There are 14 residues in the CDR3. Trimming took 2 bases from V and 6 from J, leaving 13 bases between them. Germline V lookup: CDR1 MNHNS, CDR2 SASEGT.

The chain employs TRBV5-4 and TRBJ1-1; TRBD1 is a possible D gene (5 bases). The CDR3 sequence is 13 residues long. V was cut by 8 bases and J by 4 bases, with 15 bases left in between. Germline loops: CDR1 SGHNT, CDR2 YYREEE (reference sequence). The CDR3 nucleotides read TGTGCCAGTACCATAGGGGTGGGCACTGAAGCTTTCTTT. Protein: CASTIGVGTEAFF. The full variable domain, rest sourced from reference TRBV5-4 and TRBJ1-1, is ETGVTQSPTHLIKTRGQQVTLRCSSQSGHNTVSWYQQALGQGPQFIFQYYREEENGRGNFPPRFSGLQFPNYSSELNVNALELDDSALYLCASTIGVGTEAFFGQGTRLTVV.

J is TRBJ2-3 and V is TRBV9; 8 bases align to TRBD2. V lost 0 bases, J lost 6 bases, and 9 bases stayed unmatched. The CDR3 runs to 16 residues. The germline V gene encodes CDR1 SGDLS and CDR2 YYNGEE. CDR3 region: CASSVAGTRGLDTQYF. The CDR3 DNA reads TGTGCCAGCAGCGTAGCTGGGACTAGAGGGTTGGATACGCAGTATTTT.